Below, 2 T cell receptor beta chains from the same sample are listed, as sequenced in a study of T cell changes during pregnancy in multiple sclerosis. Libraries were prepared by immunoSEQ multiplex PCR; TCRdb keeps only in-frame clonotypes and omits some of them. Of 15,000 to 20,000 clones detected, more than 75% appear once; the ten largest clones hold around 8.7%. The sequenced sample was CD8+ T cells from peripheral blood mononuclear cells, obtained after pregnancy. The receptors were sampled from a female donor with multiple sclerosis, enrolled in a pregnancy study.

The chain couples TRBV5-8 to TRBJ2-5; 10 positions match TRBD1. The V segment lost 3 bases and the J segment 5 bases; nucleotides outside the gene matches: 10. Looked up from germline, CDR1 is SGHTS and CDR2 is YDEGEE. The CDR3 extends over 16 amino acids. The CDR3 coding sequence is TGTGCCAGCAGCTGGGAGACAGGGGGCCCAGAGGAGACCCAGTACTTC. It codes for CASSWETGGPEETQYF. Drawing the rest from reference TRBV5-8 and TRBJ2-5, the complete variable domain is EAGVTQSPTHLIKTRGQQATLRCSPISGHTSVYWYQQALGLGLQFLLWYDEGEERNRGNFPPRFSGRQFPNYSSELNVNALELEDSALYLCASSWETGGPEETQYFGPGTRLLVL.

The J gene is TRBJ2-3, the V gene TRBV28, with 10 bases lining up with TRBD2. V was pared by 9 bases and J by 2 bases, with 2 bases of the junction left unmatched. The germline CDR1 and CDR2 sequences are MDHEN and SYDVKM. There are 13 residues in the CDR3. The CDR3 reads CASGLAATDTQYF. The CDR3, as DNA: TGTGCCAGTGGACTAGCGGCCACAGATACGCAGTATTTT.